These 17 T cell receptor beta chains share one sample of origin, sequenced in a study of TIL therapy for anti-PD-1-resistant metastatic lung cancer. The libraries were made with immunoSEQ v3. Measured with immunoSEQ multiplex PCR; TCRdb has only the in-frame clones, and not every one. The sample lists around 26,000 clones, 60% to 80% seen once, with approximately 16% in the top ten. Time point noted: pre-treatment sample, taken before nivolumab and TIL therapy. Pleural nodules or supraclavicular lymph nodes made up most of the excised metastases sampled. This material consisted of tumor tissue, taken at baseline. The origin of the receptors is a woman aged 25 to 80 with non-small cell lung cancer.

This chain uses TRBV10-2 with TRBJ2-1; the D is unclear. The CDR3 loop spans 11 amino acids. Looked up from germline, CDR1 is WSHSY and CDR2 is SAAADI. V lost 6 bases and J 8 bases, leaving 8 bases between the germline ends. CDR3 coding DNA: TGCGCCAGCAGCGCTGTGGATGAGCAGTTCTTC. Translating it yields CASSAVDEQFF.

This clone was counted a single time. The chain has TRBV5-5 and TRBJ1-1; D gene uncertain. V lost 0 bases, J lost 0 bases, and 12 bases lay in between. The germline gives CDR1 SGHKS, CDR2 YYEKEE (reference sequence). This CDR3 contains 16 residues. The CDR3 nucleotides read TGTGCCAGCAGCTTGGCCCCCGGGGTACTGAACACTGAAGCTTTCTTT. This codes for CASSLAPGVLNTEAFF.

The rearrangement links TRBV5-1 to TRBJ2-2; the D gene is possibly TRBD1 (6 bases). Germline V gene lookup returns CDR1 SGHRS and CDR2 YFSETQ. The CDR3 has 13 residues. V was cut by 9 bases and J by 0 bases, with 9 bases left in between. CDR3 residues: CATDRSNTGELFF. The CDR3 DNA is TGCGCCACCGACAGGTCGAACACCGGGGAGCTGTTTTTT.

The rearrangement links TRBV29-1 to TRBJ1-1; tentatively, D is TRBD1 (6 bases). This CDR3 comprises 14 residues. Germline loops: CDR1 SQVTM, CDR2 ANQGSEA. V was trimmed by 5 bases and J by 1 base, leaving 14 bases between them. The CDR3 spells CSVIRTERNTEAFF. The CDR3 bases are TGCAGCGTTATCCGGACAGAACGGAACACTGAAGCTTTCTTT. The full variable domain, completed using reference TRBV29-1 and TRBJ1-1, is SAVISQKPSRDICQRGTSLTIQCQVDSQVTMMFWYRQQPGQSLTLIATANQGSEATYESGFVIDKFPISRPNLTFSTLTVSNMSPEDSSIYLCSVIRTERNTEAFFGQGTRLTVV.

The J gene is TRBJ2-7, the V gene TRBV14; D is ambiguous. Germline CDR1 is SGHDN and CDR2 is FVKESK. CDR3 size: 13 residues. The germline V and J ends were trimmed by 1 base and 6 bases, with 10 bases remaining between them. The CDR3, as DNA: TGTGCCAGCAGCCAAGTAGATGGATTCGAGCAGTACTTC. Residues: CASSQVDGFEQYF.

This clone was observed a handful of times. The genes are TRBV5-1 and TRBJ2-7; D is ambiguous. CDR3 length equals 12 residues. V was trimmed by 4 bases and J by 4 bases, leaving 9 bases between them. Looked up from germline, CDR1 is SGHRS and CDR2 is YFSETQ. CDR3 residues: CASSQLGYEQYF. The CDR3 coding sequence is TGCGCCAGCAGCCAGCTAGGGTACGAGCAGTACTTC.

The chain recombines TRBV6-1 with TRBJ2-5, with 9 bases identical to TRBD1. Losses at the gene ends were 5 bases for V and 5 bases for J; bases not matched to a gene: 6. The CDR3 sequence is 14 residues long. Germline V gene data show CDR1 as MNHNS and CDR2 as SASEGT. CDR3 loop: CASSPGTGRETQYF. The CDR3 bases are TGTGCCAGCAGTCCCGGGACAGGGAGGGAGACCCAGTACTTC.

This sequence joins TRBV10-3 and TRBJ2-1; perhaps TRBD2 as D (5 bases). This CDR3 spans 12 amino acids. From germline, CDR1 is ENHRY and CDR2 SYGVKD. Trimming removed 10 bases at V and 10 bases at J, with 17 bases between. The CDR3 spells CATKPGSGEQFF. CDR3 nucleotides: TGTGCCACAAAACCCGGATCGGGAGAGCAGTTCTTC.

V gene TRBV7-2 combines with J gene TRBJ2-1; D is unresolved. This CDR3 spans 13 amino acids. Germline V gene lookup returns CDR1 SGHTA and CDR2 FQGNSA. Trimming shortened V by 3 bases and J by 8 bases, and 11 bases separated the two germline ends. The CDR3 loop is CASSLGNLHEQFF. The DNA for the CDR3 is TGTGCCAGCAGCTTGGGCAACTTACATGAGCAGTTCTTC.

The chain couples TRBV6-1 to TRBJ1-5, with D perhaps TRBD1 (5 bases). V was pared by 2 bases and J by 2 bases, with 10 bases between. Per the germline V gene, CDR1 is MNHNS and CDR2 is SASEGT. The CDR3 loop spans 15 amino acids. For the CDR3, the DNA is TGTGCCAGCAGTGAACAGGGCCAGGGCAATCAGCCCCAGCATTTT. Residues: CASSEQGQGNQPQHF.

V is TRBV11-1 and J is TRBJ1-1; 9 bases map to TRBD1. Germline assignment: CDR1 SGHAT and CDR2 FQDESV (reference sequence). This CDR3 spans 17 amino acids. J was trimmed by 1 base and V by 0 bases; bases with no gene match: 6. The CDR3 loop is CASSLARGQGRNTEAFF. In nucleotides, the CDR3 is TGTGCCAGCAGCTTAGCACGGGGACAGGGCAGGAACACTGAAGCTTTCTTT.

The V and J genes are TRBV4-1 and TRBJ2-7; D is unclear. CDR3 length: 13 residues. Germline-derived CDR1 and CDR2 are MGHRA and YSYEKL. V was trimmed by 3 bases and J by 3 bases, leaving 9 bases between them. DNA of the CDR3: TGCGCCAGCAGCCAGGGAAAAAGCTACGAGCAGTACTTC. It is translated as CASSQGKSYEQYF.

This CDR3 reads CAWSVGARTNYGYTF. The CDR3 DNA is TGTGCCTGGAGTGTTGGGGCGAGGACTAACTATGGCTACACCTTC. The V call is TRBV30, the J call TRBJ1-2; the D gene is possibly TRBD1 (5 bases). CDR1 GTSNPN and CDR2 SVGIG come from the germline V gene (reference sequence). CDR3 size: 15 residues. Trimming took 0 bases from V and 0 from J, leaving 11 bases between them.

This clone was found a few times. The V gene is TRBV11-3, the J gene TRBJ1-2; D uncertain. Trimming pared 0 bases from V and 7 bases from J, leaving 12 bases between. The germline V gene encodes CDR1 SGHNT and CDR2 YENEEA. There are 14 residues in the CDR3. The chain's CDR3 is CASSLDLRFAGYTF. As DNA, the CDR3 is TGTGCCAGCAGCTTAGACTTAAGATTCGCTGGCTACACCTTC.

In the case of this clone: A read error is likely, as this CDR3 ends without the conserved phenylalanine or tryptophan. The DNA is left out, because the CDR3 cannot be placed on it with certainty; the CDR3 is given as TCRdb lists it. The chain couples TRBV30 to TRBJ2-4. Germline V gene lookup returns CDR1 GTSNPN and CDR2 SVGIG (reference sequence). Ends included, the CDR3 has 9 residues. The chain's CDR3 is CAWDQRPPI.

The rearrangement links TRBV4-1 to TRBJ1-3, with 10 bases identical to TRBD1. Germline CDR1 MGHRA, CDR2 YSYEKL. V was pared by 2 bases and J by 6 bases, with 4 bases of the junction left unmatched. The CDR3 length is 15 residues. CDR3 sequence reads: CASSQPTGGENTIYF. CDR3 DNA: TGCGCCAGCAGCCAACCGACAGGGGGCGAAAACACCATATATTTT.

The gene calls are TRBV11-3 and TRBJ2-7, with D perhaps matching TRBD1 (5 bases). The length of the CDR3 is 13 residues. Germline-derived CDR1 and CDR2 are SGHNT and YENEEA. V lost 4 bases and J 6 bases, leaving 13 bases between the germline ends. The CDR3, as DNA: TGTGCCAGCAGCTCCTCTAGGGGTGGCGAGCAGTACTTC. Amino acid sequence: CASSSSRGGEQYF.